A selection of T cell receptor beta chains follows, all from one sample in a study of T cell changes during pregnancy in multiple sclerosis. The repertoire was sequenced with immunoSEQ multiplex PCR; TCRdb's copy has only in-frame clones and lacks some. Here the sample spans about 28,000 clones, 85% to 95% being singletons. Material: CD4+ T cells from peripheral blood mononuclear cells, obtained after pregnancy. These receptor sequences come from a female donor with multiple sclerosis, enrolled in a pregnancy study. Both conserved end residues are part of each CDR3. A D gene is named only where the DNA matches it firmly. Clone size is shown for a subset of rows, as once, few, many or a class of expanded clone.

j_gene,v_gene,abundance,d_gene,CDR3aa,CDR3nt
TRBJ2-2,TRBV18,-,-,CASSPAQDTGELFF,TGTGCCAGCTCACCAGCGCAGGACACCGGGGAGCTGTTTTTT
TRBJ2-3,TRBV5-8,-,-,CASSLQGGDTDTQYF,TGTGCCAGCAGCTTACAGGGGGGGGACACAGATACGCAGTATTTT
TRBJ1-2,TRBV19,-,-,CASSMAGLKGKYDGYTF,TGTGCCAGTAGTATGGCGGGCCTTAAAGGGAAATATGACGGCTACACCTTC
TRBJ2-1,TRBV11-2,-,TRBD2,CASRPAPILAGATYNEQFF,TGTGCCAGCAGACCCGCCCCTATACTAGCGGGAGCAACCTACAATGAGCAGTTCTTC
TRBJ2-2,TRBV4-1,-,TRBD2,CASSQVGRSSGRANTGELFF,TGCGCCAGCAGCCAAGTGGGGAGGTCTAGCGGGAGGGCGAACACCGGGGAGCTGTTTTTT
TRBJ2-1,TRBV10-3,-,TRBD2,CAISGGLAEPYNEQFF,TGTGCCATCAGTGGGGGACTAGCGGAACCTTACAATGAGCAGTTCTTC
TRBJ1-1,TRBV7-8,-,-,CASSPLGEGILGAFF,TGTGCCAGCAGCCCCCTAGGGGAGGGGATCTTGGGAGCTTTCTTT
TRBJ2-7,TRBV27,-,-,CASSVLASSYEQYF,TGTGCCAGCAGTGTATTAGCGAGCTCCTACGAGCAGTACTTC
TRBJ2-3,TRBV2,-,-,CASSERGTSTQYF,TGTGCCAGCAGTGAACGGGGAACATCCACGCAGTATTTT
TRBJ1-1,TRBV30,-,-,CALARGGTEAFF,TGTGCCTTGGCCAGGGGCGGGACTGAAGCTTTCTTT
TRBJ2-1,TRBV7-3,once,TRBD1,CASSYGQGHNEQFF,TGTGCCAGCAGCTATGGACAGGGCCACAATGAGCAGTTCTTC
TRBJ1-1,TRBV7-9,-,TRBD1,CASSLARTGFMNTEAFF,TGTGCCAGCAGCTTAGCCAGGACAGGGTTTATGAACACTGAAGCTTTCTTT
TRBJ1-6,TRBV5-6,few,TRBD1,CASSLTGAGSPLHF,TGTGCCAGCAGCTTGACAGGGGCAGGGTCACCCCTCCACTTT
TRBJ2-3,TRBV13,-,TRBD2,CASSATSGQTDTQYF,TGTGCCAGCAGCGCAACTAGCGGCCAGACAGATACGCAGTATTTT
TRBJ1-1,TRBV5-8,-,TRBD1,CATHRGHLNHPMNTEAFF,TGTGCCACTCACAGGGGCCACCTAAACCATCCCATGAACACTGAAGCTTTCTTT
TRBJ2-7,TRBV18,once,-,CASSPEGYEQYF,TGTGCCAGCTCACCTGAGGGATACGAGCAGTACTTC
TRBJ2-1,TRBV27,once,TRBD2,CASSSNSGSLYEQFF,TGTGCCAGCAGTTCTAATAGCGGGAGCCTATATGAGCAGTTCTTC
TRBJ1-1,TRBV18,-,TRBD1,CASSPPETGQGVAFF,TGTGCCAGCTCACCACCGGAGACAGGGCAGGGAGTAGCTTTCTTT
TRBJ2-1,TRBV5-1,-,TRBD2,CASSLTSALNNEQFF,TGCGCCAGCAGCTTAACTAGCGCTCTGAACAATGAGCAGTTCTTC
TRBJ2-3,TRBV9,few,TRBD2,CASTETSGKTDTQYF,TGTGCCAGCACAGAAACTAGCGGGAAAACAGATACGCAGTATTTT
TRBJ1-6,TRBV2,-,-,CASTASSYNSPLHF,TGTGCCAGCACAGCTAGCTCCTATAATTCACCCCTCCACTTT
TRBJ2-3,TRBV7-2,-,-,CASRSYTDTQYF,TGTGCCAGCAGAAGCTACACAGATACGCAGTATTTT
TRBJ2-6,TRBV19,-,TRBD1,CASSIMAGQVSSGANVLTF,TGTGCCAGTAGTATAATGGCGGGACAGGTCAGCTCTGGGGCCAACGTCCTGACTTTC
TRBJ2-7,TRBV11-3,-,-,CASSLGGVTYEQYF,TGTGCCAGCAGCTTAGGCGGAGTAACCTACGAGCAGTACTTC
TRBJ1-3,TRBV7-9,-,TRBD1,CASSLDRGNTIYF,TGTGCCAGCAGTTTGGACAGGGGAAACACCATATATTTT
TRBJ2-3,TRBV19,-,-,CASSITAGRGDTQYF,TGTGCCAGTAGTATTACGGCGGGGAGAGGAGATACGCAGTATTTT
TRBJ1-1,TRBV25-1,-,-,CASSVYQSNTEAFF,TGTGCCAGCAGTGTATACCAATCGAACACTGAAGCTTTCTTT
TRBJ1-1,TRBV19,few,TRBD1,CASSIARTGAEAFF,TGTGCCAGTAGTATAGCTAGGACAGGGGCTGAAGCTTTCTTT
TRBJ1-2,TRBV11-2,-,-,CASSSFTGAGYGYTF,TGTGCCAGCAGCTCCTTCACAGGTGCTGGCTATGGCTACACCTTC
TRBJ1-5,TRBV6-1,once,TRBD1,CATETGWSNQPQHF,TGTGCCACCGAGACAGGGTGGAGCAATCAGCCCCAGCATTTT
TRBJ1-1,TRBV5-1,-,TRBD1,CASSLVVTGDGTEAFF,TGCGCCAGCAGCTTGGTAGTGACAGGGGATGGGACTGAAGCTTTCTTT
TRBJ1-4,TRBV11-1,-,-,CASAGFSGEKLFF,TGTGCCAGCGCGGGATTTTCGGGAGAAAAACTGTTTTTT
TRBJ1-5,TRBV7-2,-,-,CASSFGPGINQPQHF,TGTGCCAGCAGCTTTGGGCCAGGGATCAATCAGCCCCAGCATTTT
TRBJ2-5,TRBV5-4,-,-,CASSLDSGYQETQYF,TGTGCCAGCAGCCTGGACAGCGGTTACCAAGAGACCCAGTACTTC
TRBJ2-3,TRBV7-7,-,-,CASSFEGLQDTQYF,TGTGCCAGCAGCTTCGAGGGACTTCAAGATACGCAGTATTTT
TRBJ1-2,TRBV6-1,-,TRBD1,CASTRDREFYGYTF,TGTGCCAGCACCAGGGACAGGGAGTTTTATGGCTACACCTTC
TRBJ2-1,TRBV5-1,-,TRBD1,CASSLVRGRWNEQFF,TGCGCCAGCAGCTTGGTTAGGGGGCGGTGGAATGAGCAGTTCTTC
TRBJ2-2,TRBV7-9,-,-,CASSLWDTTTGELFF,TGTGCCAGCAGCTTGTGGGACACTACCACCGGGGAGCTGTTTTTT